Below, 28 T cell receptor beta chains from the same sample are listed, as sequenced in a study of shared T cell receptors in the human thymus. The method was immunoSEQ multiplex PCR; TCRdb's version includes in-frame clones alone and lacks a portion of them. The repertoire consists of 600,000 to 900,000 clones, with 80% to 90% occurring once and the leading ten covering around 0.0099%. The sample was also reused in another study, on human thymus T cells.

The specimen was thymocytes. These receptors were taken from a girl under three years old with a congenital heart defect.

CDR3 nucleotide sequence: TGTGCCAGCAGTTACAAGGGACTAGCGGGGGAAGAGACCCAGTACTTC. It codes for CASSYKGLAGEETQYF. The chain carries TRBV6-5 and TRBJ2-5, with TRBD2 matching over 14 bases. The trim removed 2 bases at V and 3 bases at J, leaving 2 bases unmatched. The CDR3 covers 16 residues. Germline loops: CDR1 MNHEY, CDR2 SVGAGI.

The rearrangement uses TRBV6-1 and TRBJ1-1; D not certain. The CDR3 extends over 17 amino acids. Germline assignment: CDR1 MNHNS and CDR2 SASEGT. Trimming cost V 2 bases and J 4 bases, with 20 bases left between them. The CDR3 protein is CASSERGMEGSCTEAFF. The CDR3 nucleotides are TGTGCCAGCAGTGAACGAGGGATGGAGGGTTCGTGCACTGAAGCTTTCTTT.

J is TRBJ2-7 and V is TRBV19, with a weak D call TRBD2 (5 bases). Trimming cost V 4 bases and J 6 bases, with 10 bases left between them. The germline CDR1 and CDR2 sequences are LNHDA and SQIVND (reference sequence). CDR3 size: 12 residues. CDR3 in DNA: TGTGCCAGTAGTAGTTCTCGGGGCGAGCAGTACTTC. Amino acid sequence: CASSSSRGEQYF. The full variable domain, rest sourced from reference TRBV19 and TRBJ2-7, is DGGITQSPKYLFRKEGQNVTLSCEQNLNHDAMYWYRQDPGQGLRLIYYSQIVNDFQKGDIAEGYSVSREKKESFPLTVTSAQKNPTAFYLCASSSSRGEQYFGPGTRLTVT.

This clone was seen only a few times. CDR3: CASSFEGGGATNEQFF. The DNA for the CDR3 is TGTGCCAGCAGCTTCGAGGGCGGGGGCGCCACCAATGAGCAGTTCTTC. V and J are TRBV5-4 and TRBJ2-1; perhaps TRBD2 as D (7 bases). Germline values: CDR1 SGHNT, CDR2 YYREEE (reference sequence). With 2 bases removed from V and 6 bases from J, the gap between germline ends came to 18 bases. The CDR3 has 16 residues.

V gene TRBV7-6 combines with J gene TRBJ1-1; D gene uncertain. V was clipped by 2 bases and J by 1 base, with 14 bases between them. The CDR3 is 16 residues long. The germline CDR1 and CDR2 sequences are SGHVS and FNYEAQ. CDR3 nucleotide sequence: TGTGCCAGCAGCTTATTAACAGAGCCGACGAACACTGAAGCTTTCTTT. It translates to CASSLLTEPTNTEAFF.

The rearrangement links TRBV4-3 to TRBJ2-7; 10 bases line up with TRBD2. Germline V gene data show CDR1 as LGHNA and CDR2 as YSLEER. The CDR3 has 18 amino acids. With V trimmed by 0 bases and J by 2 bases, 10 bases remained unmatched. The DNA for the CDR3 is TGCGCCAGCAGCCAAGATTTTAAGCGGGGGGGCCGGGCCTACGAGCAGTACTTC. Its translation: CASSQDFKRGGRAYEQYF.

The chain couples TRBV18 to TRBJ2-5, with TRBD2 identical over 8 bases. V lost 3 bases, J lost 5 bases, and 5 bases stayed unmatched. The CDR3 runs 14 residues. Germline V gene lookup returns CDR1 KGHSH and CDR2 LQKENI. The CDR3 spells CASSPRTSRETQYF. DNA for the CDR3: TGTGCCAGCTCACCTAGGACTAGCAGGGAGACCCAGTACTTC.

The V and J genes are TRBV6-6 and TRBJ1-2; a possible D gene is TRBD1 (6 bases). Trimming left V 5 bases short and J 1 base short, with 14 bases between. Germline CDR1 and CDR2: MNHNY and SVGAGI (reference sequence). There are 15 residues in the CDR3. CDR3 sequence: CASSPQTGRNYGYTF. CDR3 nucleotides: TGTGCCAGCAGTCCCCAGACAGGTCGTAACTATGGCTACACCTTC.

The V gene is TRBV5-1, the J gene TRBJ2-1, with 7 bases fitting TRBD1. The V gene's germline CDR1 is SGHRS and CDR2 YFSETQ. The CDR3 covers 17 residues. V was pared by 1 base and J by 1 base, with 8 bases of the junction left unmatched. Written as DNA, the CDR3 is TGCGCCAGCAGCTTGAATTCGCAGGGACAGTCCTACAATGAGCAGTTCTTC. Translated: CASSLNSQGQSYNEQFF.

This chain joins TRBV18 and TRBJ1-3; tentative D call: TRBD1 (6 bases). The CDR3 consists of 14 residues. The V gene's germline CDR1 is KGHSH and CDR2 LQKENI. V gave up 3 bases and J gave up 7 bases, with 13 bases separating them. CDR3 in amino acids: CASSPTRGANTIYF. The CDR3 DNA is TGTGCCAGCTCACCTACCAGGGGCGCGAACACCATATATTTT.

This clone appeared once. V usage is TRBV27 and J usage is TRBJ1-2; 9 bases align to TRBD1. J was trimmed by 4 bases and V by 5 bases; bases with no gene match: 8. The CDR3 runs to 15 residues. Germline lookup yields CDR1 MNHEY and CDR2 SMNVEV (reference sequence). The CDR3 loop reads CASSPGTGRSYGYTF. CDR3 nucleotide sequence: TGTGCCAGCAGTCCCGGGACAGGGAGGAGCTATGGCTACACCTTC.

This clone came up a few times. The rearrangement joins TRBV4-3 to TRBJ2-7; the D gene is possibly TRBD2 (6 bases). The germline V and J ends were trimmed by 0 bases and 0 bases, with 9 bases remaining between them. The CDR3 runs to 15 residues. Germline-derived CDR1 and CDR2 are LGHNA and YSLEER. CDR3 sequence: CASSQDRGTSYEQYF. As DNA, the CDR3 is TGCGCCAGCAGCCAAGATCGCGGGACCTCCTACGAGCAGTACTTC.

In regard to this clone: The same CDR3 is also encoded by other DNA sequences in this sample. CDR3 residues: CASSVAGAGWEQYF. The CDR3 DNA reads TGTGCCAGCAGCGTAGCCGGTGCGGGGTGGGAGCAGTACTTC. The J gene is TRBJ2-7, the V gene TRBV9, with a possible D match to TRBD2 (6 bases). The CDR3 covers 14 residues. The germline V and J ends were trimmed by 0 bases and 7 bases, with 14 bases remaining between them. CDR1 is SGDLS and CDR2 is YYNGEE in the germline V gene.

J is TRBJ1-1 and V is TRBV4-3; D call uncertain. Germline CDR1 and CDR2: LGHNA and YSLEER. The CDR3 loop spans 20 amino acids. Trimming shortened V by 2 bases and J by 1 base, and 26 bases separated the two germline ends. The CDR3 reads CASSQIEPGSHLRRNTEAFF. CDR3 in DNA: TGCGCCAGCAGCCAAATTGAACCGGGATCTCATTTACGACGGAACACTGAAGCTTTCTTT.

This rearrangement joins TRBV2 to TRBJ1-2; a weak D match, TRBD1 (5 bases). Germline V gives CDR1 SNHLY, CDR2 FYNNEI. The CDR3 runs 16 residues. Between the trimmed V and J ends, which lost 6 bases and 1 base, there was a span of 18 bases. CDR3 amino acids: CASRGGDTIFNYGYTF. The DNA of the CDR3 is TGTGCCAGCAGGGGGGGAGACACCATTTTTAACTATGGCTACACCTTC.

V is TRBV29-1 and J is TRBJ1-1; 9 bases agree with TRBD1. This CDR3 is 13 amino acids long. Germline CDR1 SQVTM, CDR2 ANQGSEA. V shed 8 bases, J shed 3 bases, and the junction held 7 bases outside the gene matches. CDR3 coding DNA: TGCAGCACCCACAGGGGGCTGTACACTGAAGCTTTCTTT. Protein product: CSTHRGLYTEAFF.

V usage is TRBV5-1 and J usage is TRBJ2-2; 13 bases fit TRBD2. V shed 0 bases, J shed 4 bases, and the junction held 12 bases outside the gene matches. Looked up from germline, CDR1 is SGHRS and CDR2 is YFSETQ. CDR3 length: 20 amino acids. DNA of the CDR3: TGCGCCAGCAGCTTGGTACCGCCGGGCGGACTAGCGGGGGCCACCGGGGAGCTGTTTTTT. It encodes CASSLVPPGGLAGATGELFF.

The chain uses TRBV4-3 and TRBJ1-2; D is perhaps TRBD1 (5 bases). Germline V gives CDR1 LGHNA, CDR2 YSLEER. The CDR3 covers 15 residues. The V gene lost 4 bases and the J gene lost 1 base, with 13 bases spanning the gap. The CDR3 reads CASSPGTDYNYGYTF. The DNA of the CDR3 is TGCGCCAGCAGCCCCGGGACGGACTATAACTATGGCTACACCTTC.

V usage is TRBV4-3 and J usage is TRBJ2-3, with 10 bases matching TRBD2. CDR1 LGHNA and CDR2 YSLEER come from the germline V gene. Unmatched junction bases numbered 4, after V lost 1 base and J lost 0 bases. The CDR3 sequence is 17 residues long. The CDR3 region is CASSQVAGGPSTDTQYF. CDR3 sequence (DNA): TGCGCCAGCAGCCAAGTAGCGGGGGGTCCTAGCACAGATACGCAGTATTTT.

The chain links TRBV2 to TRBJ2-3, with D maybe TRBD2 (6 bases). Germline V CDR1 and CDR2: SNHLY, FYNNEI. The germline V and J ends were trimmed by 6 bases and 0 bases, with 25 bases remaining between them. This CDR3 has 19 amino acids. The CDR3, as DNA: TGTGCCAGCAGGCCCCAGCGGGTTAAGGCCCTACGTAGCACAGATACGCAGTATTTT. This gives the protein CASRPQRVKALRSTDTQYF.

The chain employs TRBV7-9 and TRBJ2-7, with a tentative D call TRBD1 (6 bases). Germline CDR1 is SEHNR and CDR2 is FQNEAQ (reference sequence). The CDR3 loop spans 13 amino acids. The V gene lost 8 bases and the J gene lost 2 bases, with 13 bases spanning the gap. CDR3 loop: CASGNRAAYEQYF. The CDR3 nucleotides read TGTGCCAGCGGAAACAGGGCCGCCTACGAGCAGTACTTC. Full variable domain (missing parts from reference TRBV7-9 and TRBJ2-7): DTGVSQNPRHKITKRGQNVTFRCDPISEHNRLYWYRQTLGQGPEFLTYFQNEAQLEKSRLLSDRFSAERPKGSFSTLEIQRTEQGDSAMYLCASGNRAAYEQYFGPGTRLTVT.

This sequence joins TRBV18 and TRBJ2-1; D is perhaps TRBD2 (6 bases). The ends were cut back, 0 bases at V and 2 bases at J, with 11 bases in the middle. The CDR3 has 16 residues. Germline V gene lookup returns CDR1 KGHSH and CDR2 LQKENI. In DNA form, the CDR3 reads TGTGCCAGCTCACCACCGTGGAGGGAAGCCTACAATGAGCAGTTCTTC. It encodes CASSPPWREAYNEQFF.

About this clone: This sample also contains other DNA sequences that code for the same CDR3. V and J are TRBV6-5 and TRBJ1-5; 9 bases agree with TRBD1. Per germline, CDR1 MNHEY and CDR2 SVGAGI. The CDR3 length is 13 residues. The ends lost 7 bases at V and 4 bases at J; junction bases unmatched: 2. DNA for the CDR3: TGTGCCAGCACGACAGGGGGGAATCAGCCCCAGCATTTT. It specifies CASTTGGNQPQHF.

The CDR3 bases are TGTGCCAGCAGTTTATTGAGACAGGGCCACCCTACTAACTATGGCTACACCTTC. Encoded protein: CASSLLRQGHPTNYGYTF. The chain combines TRBV28 with TRBJ1-2; 7 positions agree with TRBD1. The J segment lost 0 bases and the V segment lost 1 base, leaving 11 bases of the junction unmatched. Per germline, CDR1 MDHEN and CDR2 SYDVKM. There are 18 residues in the CDR3.

This chain connects TRBV7-8 to TRBJ1-5, with D maybe TRBD1 (5 bases). The CDR3 loop spans 17 amino acids. Germline V gives CDR1 SGHVS, CDR2 FQNEAQ. V lost 4 bases and J lost 5, with 21 bases in between. CDR3 in DNA: TGTGCCAGCAGCTCCTACCCCTCAAACAGGCATGATCAGCCCCAGCATTTT. As protein: CASSSYPSNRHDQPQHF.

This clone was seen only once. CDR3: CASSEAMRLKGVDTQYF. CDR3 in DNA: TGTGCCAGCAGTGAAGCGATGAGGTTAAAGGGGGTAGATACGCAGTATTTT. The genes are TRBV6-1 and TRBJ2-3; D is perhaps TRBD1 (6 bases). Germline V gives CDR1 MNHNS, CDR2 SASEGT. This CDR3 spans 17 amino acids. V lost 0 bases and J lost 5, with 18 bases in between.

V gene TRBV5-6 combines with J gene TRBJ2-6, with 7 nucleotides matching TRBD1. Germline V CDR1 and CDR2: SGHDT, YYEEEE. V lost 5 bases, J lost 3 bases, and 17 bases stayed unmatched. The CDR3 is 19 residues long. CDR3 coding DNA: TGTGCCAGCAGTCTAGTTACAGGGGCCCCTTGGAATGGGGCCAACGTCCTGACTTTC. It specifies CASSLVTGAPWNGANVLTF.

This chain links TRBV4-3 with TRBJ2-3; 11 bases agree with TRBD2. V lost 1 base and J lost 6; bases outside the gene matches: 12. The CDR3 loop spans 18 amino acids. Germline CDR1 is LGHNA and CDR2 is YSLEER. For the CDR3, the DNA is TGCGCCAGCAGCCAAGGGGCGGCTAGCGGGGGGCCTACGGATACGCAGTATTTT. Translated, it gives CASSQGAASGGPTDTQYF.